The sequence of this T cell receptor (beta chain) was determined in a study of T-cell memory formation after mild COVID-19 (dated by TCRdb to the early 2020s). For the study in its entirety: TCR sequence clusters from the two donors were largely donor specific. T-cell clones expanding and contracting after mild COVID-19 in two donors were tracked by longitudinal TCRalpha and TCRbeta repertoire sequencing. Two young, previously healthy adult volunteers, one female and one male, were included in the cohort. The full study reports these points: The study covered only a couple of mild cases, and larger cohorts including severe cases with pre-infection samples were considered necessary. From day 15 to 85, contracting clones showed balanced CD4/CD8 phenotypes, whereas a second wave of clones that expanded from day 15 to 37 leaned towards CD4+. SARS-CoV-2 specificity was not confirmed for the second-wave clones peaking on day 37. Contracting CD4+ clones were located mainly in the CM and EM memory subsets, whereas CD8+ clones were found to be enriched in EMRA. Some responding clones were found in pre-infection memory, which suggests that pre-existing cross-reactive memory T cells took part in the SARS-CoV-2 response.

Ficoll-Paque density gradient centrifugation was the method used to isolate PBMCs. There are a few counts of this clonotype. It lacks a known antigen. No base quality information exists; no much larger clone differs at one position. Based on the germline V gene, the CDR1 and CDR2 sequences are MNHEY and SVGEGT. The CDR3 has 14 amino acids, counting the end cysteine and phenylalanine. Of all the DNA, just the CDR3 is kept, 42 bases in frame from base 1. Clipping removes 2 bases from V and 7 bases from J, with 7 as the unmatched junction base count. Sequencing was carried out with an Illumina NovaSeq 6000. cDNA libraries for TCRalpha and TCRbeta were prepared by 5'RACE using constant-segment primers, with sample barcodes and unique molecular identifiers added. Trizol reagent was used to extract RNA from every sample. Amplification of the libraries took two PCR steps, and the second step added a second sample barcode plus Illumina TruSeq adapters. Sequencing of the libraries was done on an Illumina NovaSeq, producing 2 x 150 bp paired-end reads. The published analysis was carried out like this. With migec v1.2.7, reads were demultiplexed and then collapsed into UMI-guided consensus sequences. Using mixcr v2.1.11, UMI consensuses were aligned to TRA and TRB V and J templates and then assembled into clonotypes. A clonotype was counted as expanded or contracted only if both edgeR and NoisET called the change significant, with noise models trained on biological replicates. For edgeR calls, a false discovery rate-adjusted p below 0.01 and a log2 fold-change threshold of 1 were applied. As an exploratory analysis of dynamics, max-normalized trajectories of the 1000 most abundant clonotypes were examined by PCA with hierarchical clustering. Separately sequenced CD4+ and CD8+ repertoires were used to assign the CD4 or CD8 phenotype of responding clones. The raw public data were reprocessed by TCRdb itself: fastp quality trimming at Q25, MiXCR clonotype calling, in-frame beta chains only. CDR3 protein duplicates are merged, each entry listing the most common genes and DNA. These V and J calls originate from TCRdb's pipeline instead of the authors' own analysis. For this sample there are under 550,000 distinct CDR3 sequences; roughly 18% appear just once. The ten largest clones take up 20% to 25% of the sample.

This receptor was taken from a man younger than 30 who had mild COVID-19 (a few samples of this study predate the infection). The sample titles of this study are shuffled in the database, so cell type and time point are left out; the donor was told from shared clones. The chain was built from TRBV6-2 or TRBV6-3 and TRBJ1-2, with 7 middle bases fitting TRBD1. The sequenced material came from PBMCs or a T cell subset sorted from them (not recorded which). CDR3 region: CASSYNDRVSGYTF. The base sequence is TGTGCCAGCAGTTACAACGACAGGGTCTCTGGCTACACCTTC.